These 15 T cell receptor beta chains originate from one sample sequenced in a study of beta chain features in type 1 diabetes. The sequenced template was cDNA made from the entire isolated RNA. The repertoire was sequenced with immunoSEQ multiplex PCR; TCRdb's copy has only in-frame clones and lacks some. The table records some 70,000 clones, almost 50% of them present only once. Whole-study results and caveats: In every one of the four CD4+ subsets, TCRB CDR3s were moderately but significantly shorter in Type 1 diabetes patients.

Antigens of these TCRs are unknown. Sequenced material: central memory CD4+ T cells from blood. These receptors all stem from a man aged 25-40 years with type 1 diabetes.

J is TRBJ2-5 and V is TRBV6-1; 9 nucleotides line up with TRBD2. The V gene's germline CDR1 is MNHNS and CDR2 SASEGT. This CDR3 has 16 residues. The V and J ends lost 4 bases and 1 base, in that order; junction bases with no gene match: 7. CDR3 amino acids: CASSVRSGGPQETQYF. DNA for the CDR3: TGTGCCAGCAGTGTTAGAAGCGGGGGGCCCCAAGAGACCCAGTACTTC.

Here the CDR3 reads CASSLAGGHDEQYF. The CDR3 nucleotides are TGCGCCAGCAGCTTGGCCGGGGGGCACGACGAGCAGTACTTC. The V gene is TRBV5-1, the J gene TRBJ2-7; D perhaps matches TRBD2 (7 bases). This CDR3 contains 14 residues. CDR1 is SGHRS, CDR2 YFSETQ, per germline. Trimming pared 0 bases from V and 5 bases from J, leaving 12 bases between.

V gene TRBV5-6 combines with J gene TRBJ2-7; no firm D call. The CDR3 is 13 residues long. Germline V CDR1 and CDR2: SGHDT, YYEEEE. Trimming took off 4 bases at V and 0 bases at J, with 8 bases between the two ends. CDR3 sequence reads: CASSASYSYEQYF. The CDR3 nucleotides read TGTGCCAGCAGCGCATCCTACTCCTACGAGCAGTACTTC.

The CDR3 region is CASSGAQGEQYF. In DNA, the CDR3 is TGTGCCAGCAGTGGGGCTCAGGGCGAGCAGTACTTC. The chain employs TRBV2 and TRBJ2-7, with D maybe TRBD1 (5 bases). V lost 4 bases to trimming and J lost 6 bases, with 10 bases between them. The germline gives CDR1 SNHLY, CDR2 FYNNEI. The CDR3 totals 12 residues.

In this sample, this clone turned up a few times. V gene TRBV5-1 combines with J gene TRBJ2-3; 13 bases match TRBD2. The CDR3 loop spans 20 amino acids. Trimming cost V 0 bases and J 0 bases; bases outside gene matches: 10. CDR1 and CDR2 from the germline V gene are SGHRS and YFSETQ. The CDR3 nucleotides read TGCGCCAGCAGCTTGGGACTAGCGGGAGGTTCCTTACCTAGCACAGATACGCAGTATTTT. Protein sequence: CASSLGLAGGSLPSTDTQYF.

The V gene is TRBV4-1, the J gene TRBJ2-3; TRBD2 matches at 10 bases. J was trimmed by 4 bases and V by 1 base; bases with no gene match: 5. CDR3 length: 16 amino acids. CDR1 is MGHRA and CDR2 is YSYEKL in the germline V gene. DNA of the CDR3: TGCGCCAGCAGCCAAGGGGCTAGCGGGAGCGCAGATACGCAGTATTTT. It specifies CASSQGASGSADTQYF.

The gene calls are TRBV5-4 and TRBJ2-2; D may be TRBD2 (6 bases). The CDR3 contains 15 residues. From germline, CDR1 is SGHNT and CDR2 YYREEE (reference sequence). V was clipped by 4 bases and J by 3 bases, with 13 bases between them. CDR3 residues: CASSVGGPDTGELFF. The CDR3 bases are TGTGCCAGCAGCGTCGGGGGTCCGGACACCGGGGAGCTGTTTTTT.

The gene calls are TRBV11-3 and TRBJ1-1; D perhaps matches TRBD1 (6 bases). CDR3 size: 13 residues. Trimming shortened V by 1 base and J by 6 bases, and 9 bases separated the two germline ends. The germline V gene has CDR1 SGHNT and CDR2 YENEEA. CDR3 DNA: TGTGCCAGCAGCTTAGGACCAGGGGCTGAAGCTTTCTTT. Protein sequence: CASSLGPGAEAFF.

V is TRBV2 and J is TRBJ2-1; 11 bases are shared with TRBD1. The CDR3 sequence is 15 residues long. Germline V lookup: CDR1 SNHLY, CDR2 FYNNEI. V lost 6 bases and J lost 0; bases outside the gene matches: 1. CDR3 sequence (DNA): TGTGCCAGCAGCGGACAGGGGGCCTCCTACAATGAGCAGTTCTTC. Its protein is CASSGQGASYNEQFF.

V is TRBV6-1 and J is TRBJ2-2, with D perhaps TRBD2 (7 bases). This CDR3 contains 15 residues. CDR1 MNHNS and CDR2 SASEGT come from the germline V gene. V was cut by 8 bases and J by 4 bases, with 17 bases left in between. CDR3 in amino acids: CASPKVGGATGELFF. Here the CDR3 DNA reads TGTGCCAGCCCCAAGGTGGGGGGGGCCACCGGGGAGCTGTTTTTT.

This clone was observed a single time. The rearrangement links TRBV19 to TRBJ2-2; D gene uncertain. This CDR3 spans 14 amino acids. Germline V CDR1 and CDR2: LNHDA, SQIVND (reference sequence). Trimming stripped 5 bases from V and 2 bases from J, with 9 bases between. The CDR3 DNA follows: TGTGCCAGTAGTTTCAACAGAAACACCGGGGAGCTGTTTTTT. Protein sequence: CASSFNRNTGELFF.

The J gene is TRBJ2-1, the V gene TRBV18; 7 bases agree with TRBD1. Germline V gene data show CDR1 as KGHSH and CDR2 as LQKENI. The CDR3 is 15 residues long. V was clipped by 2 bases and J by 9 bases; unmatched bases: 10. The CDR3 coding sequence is TGTGCCAGCTCACCAAGTGAGACAGGGATAAGTGAGCAGTTCTTC. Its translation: CASSPSETGISEQFF.

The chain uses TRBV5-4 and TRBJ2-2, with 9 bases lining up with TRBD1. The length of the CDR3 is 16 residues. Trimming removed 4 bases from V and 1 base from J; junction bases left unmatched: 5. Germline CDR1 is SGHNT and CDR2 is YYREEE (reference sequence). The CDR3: CASSTAGQGNTGELFF. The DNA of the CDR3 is TGTGCCAGCAGCACAGCGGGACAGGGGAACACCGGGGAGCTGTTTTTT.

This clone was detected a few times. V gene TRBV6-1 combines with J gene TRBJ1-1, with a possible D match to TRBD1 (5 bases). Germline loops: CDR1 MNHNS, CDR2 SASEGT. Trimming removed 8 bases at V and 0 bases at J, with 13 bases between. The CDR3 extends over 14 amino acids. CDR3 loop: CASREVRVNTEAFF. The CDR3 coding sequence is TGTGCCAGCCGGGAGGTCAGGGTGAACACTGAAGCTTTCTTT.

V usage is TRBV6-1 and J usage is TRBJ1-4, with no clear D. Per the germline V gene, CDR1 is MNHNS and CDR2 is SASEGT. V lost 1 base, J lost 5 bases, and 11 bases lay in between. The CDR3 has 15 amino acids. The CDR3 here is CASSEGNSKNEKLFF. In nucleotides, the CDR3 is TGTGCCAGCAGTGAAGGGAACAGCAAGAATGAAAAACTGTTTTTT.